The 4 T cell receptor beta chains presented below share a single source sample, sequenced in a study of blood T cells in healthy people across ages. For the second PCR, which ran for about 6 to 11 cycles, a sample-barcoded 5' primer and a J-beta primer mix were used. MiXCR, applied by TCRdb to the 5' RACE reads, yields one record per CDR3 protein. Of 750,000 to 950,000 distinct CDR3 sequences in the sample, roughly 50% were seen once. The specimen sequenced was blood. Receptors originate from an elderly man in good health.

This rearrangement joins TRBV7-2 to TRBJ2-1; possibly TRBD1 for D (6 bases). The germline V gene encodes CDR1 SGHTA and CDR2 FQGNSA. Trimming took off 1 base at V and 2 bases at J, with 15 bases between the two ends. CDR3 length: 17 residues. The CDR3 loop is CASSLVAGTFPYNEQFF. CDR3 in DNA: TGTGCCAGCAGCTTAGTAGCCGGGACATTTCCCTACAATGAGCAGTTCTTC. The variable domain in full, with the rest retrieved from reference TRBV7-2 and TRBJ2-1, is GAGVSQSPSNKVTEKGKDVELRCDPISGHTALYWYRQSLGQGLEFLIYFQGNSAPDKSGLPSDRFSAERTGGSVSTLTIQRTQQEDSAVYLCASSLVAGTFPYNEQFFGPGTRLTVL.

V and J are TRBV20-1 and TRBJ2-7; D perhaps matches TRBD1 (5 bases). This CDR3 spans 14 amino acids. Trimming pared 5 bases from V and 4 bases from J, leaving 18 bases between. The V gene's germline CDR1 is DFQATT and CDR2 SNEGSKA (reference sequence). As DNA, the CDR3 is TGCAGTGCTTCTCGGCCCTCAGGGATGTACGAGCAGTACTTC. Translated: CSASRPSGMYEQYF.

V usage is TRBV11-2 and J usage is TRBJ2-5, with D perhaps matching TRBD1 (6 bases). The V gene lost 1 base and the J gene lost 9 bases, with 15 bases spanning the gap. The CDR3 has 14 residues. Germline values: CDR1 SGHAT, CDR2 FQNNGV. CDR3 in amino acids: CASSLVGRKGAQYF. The CDR3 bases are TGTGCCAGCAGCTTAGTAGGACGGAAGGGGGCCCAGTACTTC.

This clonotype was seen more than once but under ten times. The chain uses TRBV20-1 and TRBJ2-3; possible D gene TRBD2, 6 bases. Germline assignment: CDR1 DFQATT and CDR2 SNEGSKA (reference sequence). The V and J ends lost 2 bases and 2 bases respectively, with 14 bases between them. The CDR3 totals 15 residues. CDR3 loop: CSARLAQRYTDTQYF. The CDR3 DNA is TGCAGTGCTAGACTAGCGCAACGATACACAGATACGCAGTATTTT.